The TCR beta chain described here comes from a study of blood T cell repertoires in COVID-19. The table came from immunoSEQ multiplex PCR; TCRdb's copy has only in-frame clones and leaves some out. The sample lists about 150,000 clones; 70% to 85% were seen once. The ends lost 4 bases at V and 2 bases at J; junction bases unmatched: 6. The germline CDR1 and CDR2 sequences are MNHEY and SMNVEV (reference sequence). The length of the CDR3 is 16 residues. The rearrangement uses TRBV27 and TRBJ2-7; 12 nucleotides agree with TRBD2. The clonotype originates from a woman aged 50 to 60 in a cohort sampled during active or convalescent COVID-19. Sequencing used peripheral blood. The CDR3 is CASSSTSGGTPYEQYF. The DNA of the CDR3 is TGTGCCAGCAGTTCGACTAGCGGGGGTACTCCCTACGAGCAGTACTTC.